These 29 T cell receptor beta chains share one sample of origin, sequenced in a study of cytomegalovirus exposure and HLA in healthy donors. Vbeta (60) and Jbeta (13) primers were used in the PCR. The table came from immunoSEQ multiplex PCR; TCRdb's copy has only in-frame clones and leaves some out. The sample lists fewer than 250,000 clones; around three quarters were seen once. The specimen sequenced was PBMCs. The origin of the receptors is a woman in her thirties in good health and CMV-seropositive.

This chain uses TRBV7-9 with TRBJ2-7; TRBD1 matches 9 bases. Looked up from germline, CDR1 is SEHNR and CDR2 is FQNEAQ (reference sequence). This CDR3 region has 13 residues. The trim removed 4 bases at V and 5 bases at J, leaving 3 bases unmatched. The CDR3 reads CASSWDRANEQYF. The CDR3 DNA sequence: TGTGCCAGCAGCTGGGACAGGGCCAACGAGCAGTACTTC.

DNA for the CDR3: TGCGCCAGCAGCGAGGACAGGGAGTCAGACGAGCAGTACTTC. The encoded protein is CASSEDRESDEQYF. V and J are TRBV5-1 and TRBJ2-5; 8 bases are shared with TRBD1. The J call may be incorrect, as the DNA end agrees better with TRBJ2-7. The CDR3 sequence is 14 residues long. Germline values: CDR1 SGHRS, CDR2 YFSETQ.

The CDR3 loop is CASSLSSGGYNEQFF. In DNA form, the CDR3 reads TGTGCCAGCAGCTTGTCTAGCGGGGGATACAATGAGCAGTTCTTC. The chain carries TRBV7-6 and TRBJ2-1; TRBD2 aligns across 10 bases. V was clipped by 3 bases and J by 4 bases; unmatched bases: 3. This CDR3 comprises 15 residues. Germline lookup yields CDR1 SGHVS and CDR2 FNYEAQ.

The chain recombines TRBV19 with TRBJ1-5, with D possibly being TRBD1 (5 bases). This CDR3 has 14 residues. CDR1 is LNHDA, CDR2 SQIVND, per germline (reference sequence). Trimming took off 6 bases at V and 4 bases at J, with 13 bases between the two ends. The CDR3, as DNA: TGTGCCAGTAGGGGGGGTCTGACGAATCAGCCCCAGCATTTT. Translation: CASRGGLTNQPQHF.

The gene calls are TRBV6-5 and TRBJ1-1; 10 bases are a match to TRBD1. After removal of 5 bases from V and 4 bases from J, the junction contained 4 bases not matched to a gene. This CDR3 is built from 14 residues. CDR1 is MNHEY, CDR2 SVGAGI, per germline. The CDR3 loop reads CASSPWTGGTEAFF. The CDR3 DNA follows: TGTGCCAGCAGTCCCTGGACAGGGGGCACTGAAGCTTTCTTT.

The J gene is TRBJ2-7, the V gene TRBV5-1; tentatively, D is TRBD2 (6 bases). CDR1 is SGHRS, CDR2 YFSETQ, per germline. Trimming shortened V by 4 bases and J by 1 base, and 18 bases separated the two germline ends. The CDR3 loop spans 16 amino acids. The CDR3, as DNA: TGCGCCAGCAGCCTAATAGGCGGGACTTTTTCCTACGAGCAGTACTTC. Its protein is CASSLIGGTFSYEQYF.

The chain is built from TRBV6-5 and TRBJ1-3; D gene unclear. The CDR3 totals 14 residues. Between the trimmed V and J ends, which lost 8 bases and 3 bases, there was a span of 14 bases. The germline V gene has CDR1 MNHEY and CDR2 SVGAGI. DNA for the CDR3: TGTGCCAGCGCGCCCCCCGAGGGTGGAAACACCATATATTTT. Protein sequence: CASAPPEGGNTIYF.

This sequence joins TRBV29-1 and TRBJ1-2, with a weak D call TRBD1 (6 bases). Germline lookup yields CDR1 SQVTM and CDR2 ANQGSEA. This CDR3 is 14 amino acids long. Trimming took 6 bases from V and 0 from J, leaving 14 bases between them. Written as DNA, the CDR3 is TGCAGCGTCTATACAGGGTCGGCTAACTATGGCTACACCTTC. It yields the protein CSVYTGSANYGYTF.

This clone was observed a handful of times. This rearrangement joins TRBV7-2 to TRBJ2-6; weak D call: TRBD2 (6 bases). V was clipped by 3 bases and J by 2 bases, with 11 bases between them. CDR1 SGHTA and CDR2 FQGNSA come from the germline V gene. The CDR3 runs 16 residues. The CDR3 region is CASSLEPGAGANVLTF. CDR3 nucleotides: TGTGCCAGCAGCTTGGAGCCGGGGGCTGGGGCCAACGTCCTGACTTTC.

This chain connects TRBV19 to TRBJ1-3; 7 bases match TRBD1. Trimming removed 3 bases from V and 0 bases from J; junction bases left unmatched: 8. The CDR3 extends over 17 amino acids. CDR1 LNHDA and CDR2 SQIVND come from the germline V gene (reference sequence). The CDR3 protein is CASSISGTVDSGNTIYF. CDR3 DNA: TGTGCCAGTAGTATCAGTGGGACAGTCGACTCTGGAAACACCATATATTTT.

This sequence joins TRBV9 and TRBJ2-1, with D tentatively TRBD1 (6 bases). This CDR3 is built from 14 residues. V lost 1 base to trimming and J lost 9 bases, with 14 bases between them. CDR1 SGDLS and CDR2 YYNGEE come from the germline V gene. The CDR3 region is CASSVQTGKGEQFF. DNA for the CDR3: TGTGCCAGCAGCGTACAAACAGGGAAGGGTGAGCAGTTCTTC.

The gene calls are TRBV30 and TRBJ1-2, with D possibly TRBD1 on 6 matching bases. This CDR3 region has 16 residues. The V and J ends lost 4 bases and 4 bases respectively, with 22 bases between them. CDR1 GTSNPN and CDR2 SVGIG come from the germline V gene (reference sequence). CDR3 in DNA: TGTGCCTGGATCTCCACATACCGAGGGGACACCTATGGCTACACCTTC. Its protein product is CAWISTYRGDTYGYTF.

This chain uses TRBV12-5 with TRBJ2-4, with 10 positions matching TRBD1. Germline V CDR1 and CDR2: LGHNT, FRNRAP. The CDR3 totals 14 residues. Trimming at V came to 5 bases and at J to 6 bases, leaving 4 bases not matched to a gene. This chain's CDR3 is CASGPGTGVNIQYF. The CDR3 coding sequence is TGTGCTAGTGGTCCCGGGACAGGGGTAAACATTCAGTACTTC.

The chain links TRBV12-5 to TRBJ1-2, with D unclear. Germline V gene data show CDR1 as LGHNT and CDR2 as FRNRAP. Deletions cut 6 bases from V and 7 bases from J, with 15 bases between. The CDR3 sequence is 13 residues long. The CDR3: CASGRTPGVGYTF. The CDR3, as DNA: TGTGCTAGTGGACGTACCCCCGGGGTTGGCTACACCTTC.

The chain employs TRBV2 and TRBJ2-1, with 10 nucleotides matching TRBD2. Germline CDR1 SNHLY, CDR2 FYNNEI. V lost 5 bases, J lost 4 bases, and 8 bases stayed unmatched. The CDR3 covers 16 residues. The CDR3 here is CASSPHPSGGYNEQFF. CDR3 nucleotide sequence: TGTGCCAGCAGTCCACACCCTAGCGGGGGTTACAATGAGCAGTTCTTC.

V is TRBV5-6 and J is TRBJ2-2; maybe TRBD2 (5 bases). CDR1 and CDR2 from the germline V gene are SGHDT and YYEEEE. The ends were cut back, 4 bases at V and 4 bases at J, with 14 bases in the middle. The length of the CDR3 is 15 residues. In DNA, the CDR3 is TGTGCCAGCAGCAGTGTTCGGGATGTCACCGGGGAGCTGTTTTTT. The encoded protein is CASSSVRDVTGELFF. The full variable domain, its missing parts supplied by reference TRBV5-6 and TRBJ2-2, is DAGVTQSPTHLIKTRGQQVTLRCSPKSGHDTVSWYQQALGQGPQFIFQYYEEEERQRGNFPDRFSGHQFPNYSSELNVNALLLGDSALYLCASSSVRDVTGELFFGEGSRLTVL.

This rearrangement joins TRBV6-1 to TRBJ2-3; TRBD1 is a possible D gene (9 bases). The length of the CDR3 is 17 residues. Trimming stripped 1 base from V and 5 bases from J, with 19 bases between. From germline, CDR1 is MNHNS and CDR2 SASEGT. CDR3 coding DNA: TGTGCCAGCAGTGAAGGTGCGGGGGGACAGGGTAAAGATACGCAGTATTTT. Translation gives CASSEGAGGQGKDTQYF.

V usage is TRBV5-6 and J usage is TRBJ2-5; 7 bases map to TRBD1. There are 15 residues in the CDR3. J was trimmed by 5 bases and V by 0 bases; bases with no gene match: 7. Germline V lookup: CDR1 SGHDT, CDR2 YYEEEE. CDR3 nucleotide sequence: TGTGCCAGCAGCTTGGGACAGGGAAGTGGTGAGACCCAGTACTTC. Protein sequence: CASSLGQGSGETQYF.

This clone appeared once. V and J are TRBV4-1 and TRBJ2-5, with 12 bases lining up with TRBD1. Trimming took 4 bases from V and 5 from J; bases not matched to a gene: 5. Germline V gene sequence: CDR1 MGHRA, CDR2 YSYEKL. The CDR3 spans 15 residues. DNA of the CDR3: TGCGCCAGCAGCCCGGGACAGGGGGCCTCGGAGACCCAGTACTTC. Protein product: CASSPGQGASETQYF.

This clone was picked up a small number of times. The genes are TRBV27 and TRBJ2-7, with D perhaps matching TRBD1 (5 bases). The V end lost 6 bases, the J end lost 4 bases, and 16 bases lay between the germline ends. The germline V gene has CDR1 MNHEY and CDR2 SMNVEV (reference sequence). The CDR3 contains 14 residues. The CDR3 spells CASSPTGVAYEQYF. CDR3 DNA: TGTGCCAGCAGCCCCACAGGAGTCGCTTACGAGCAGTACTTC.

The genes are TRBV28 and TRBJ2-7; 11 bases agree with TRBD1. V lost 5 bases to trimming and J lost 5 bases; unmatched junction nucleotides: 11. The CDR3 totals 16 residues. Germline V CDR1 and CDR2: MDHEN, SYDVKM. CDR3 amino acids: CASSPFQDRGRDEQYF. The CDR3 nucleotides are TGTGCCAGCAGTCCCTTCCAGGACAGGGGGCGGGACGAGCAGTACTTC. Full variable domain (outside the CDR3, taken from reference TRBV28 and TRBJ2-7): DVKVTQSSRYLVKRTGEKVFLECVQDMDHENMFWYRQDPGLGLRLIYFSYDVKMKEKGDIPEGYSVSREKKERFSLILESASTNQTSMYLCASSPFQDRGRDEQYFGPGTRLTVT.

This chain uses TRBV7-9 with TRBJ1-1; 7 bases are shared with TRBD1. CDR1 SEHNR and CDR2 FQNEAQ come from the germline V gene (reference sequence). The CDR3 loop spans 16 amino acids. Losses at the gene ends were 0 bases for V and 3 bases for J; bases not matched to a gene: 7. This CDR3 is CASSLAGRGSDTEAFF. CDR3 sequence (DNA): TGTGCCAGCAGCTTAGCGGGCAGGGGGAGCGACACTGAAGCTTTCTTT.

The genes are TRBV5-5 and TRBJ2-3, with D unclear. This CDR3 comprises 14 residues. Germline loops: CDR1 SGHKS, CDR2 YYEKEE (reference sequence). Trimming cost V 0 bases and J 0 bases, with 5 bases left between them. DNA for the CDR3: TGTGCCAGCAGCTTGGCCCCTAGCACAGATACGCAGTATTTT. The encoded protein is CASSLAPSTDTQYF.

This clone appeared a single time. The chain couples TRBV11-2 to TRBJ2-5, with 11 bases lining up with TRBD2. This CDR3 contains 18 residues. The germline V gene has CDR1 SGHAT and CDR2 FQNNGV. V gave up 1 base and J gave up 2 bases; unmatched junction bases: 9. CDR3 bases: TGTGCCAGCAGCTTAGGCCTGACTAGCGGGGTAATTCAAGAGACCCAGTACTTC. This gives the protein CASSLGLTSGVIQETQYF.

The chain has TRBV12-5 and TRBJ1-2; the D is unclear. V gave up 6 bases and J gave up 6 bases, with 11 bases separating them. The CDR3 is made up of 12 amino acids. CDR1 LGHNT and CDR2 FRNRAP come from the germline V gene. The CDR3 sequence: CASGGREDGYTF. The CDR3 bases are TGTGCTAGTGGAGGAAGGGAGGATGGCTACACCTTC.

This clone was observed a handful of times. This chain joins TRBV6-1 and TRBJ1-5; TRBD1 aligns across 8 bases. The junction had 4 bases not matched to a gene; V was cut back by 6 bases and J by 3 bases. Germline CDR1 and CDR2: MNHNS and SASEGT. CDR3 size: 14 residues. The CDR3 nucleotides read TGTGCCAGCAGCTGGGACAGGAACAATCAGCCCCAGCATTTT. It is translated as CASSWDRNNQPQHF.

CDR3 sequence: CASGAEYGYTF. The CDR3 region has the DNA TGTGCCAGCGGGGCAGAGTATGGCTACACCTTC. The genes are TRBV7-9 and TRBJ1-2; tentatively, D is TRBD1 (5 bases). V was shortened by 8 bases and J by 5 bases, with 9 bases between the two germline ends. The V gene's germline CDR1 is SEHNR and CDR2 FQNEAQ (reference sequence). The CDR3 extends over 11 amino acids.

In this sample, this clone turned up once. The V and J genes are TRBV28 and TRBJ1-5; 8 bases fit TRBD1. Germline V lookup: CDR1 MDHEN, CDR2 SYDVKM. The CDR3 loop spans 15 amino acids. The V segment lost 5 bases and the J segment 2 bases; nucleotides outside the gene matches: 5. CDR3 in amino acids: CASSTRGLRNQPQHF. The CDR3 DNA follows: TGTGCCAGCAGTACCAGGGGGCTCCGCAATCAGCCCCAGCATTTT.

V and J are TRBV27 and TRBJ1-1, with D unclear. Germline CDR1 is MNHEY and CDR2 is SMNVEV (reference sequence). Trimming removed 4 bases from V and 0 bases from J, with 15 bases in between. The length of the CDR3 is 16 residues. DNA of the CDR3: TGTGCCAGCAGTTCTAACTCCGGGAGCATGAACACTGAAGCTTTCTTT. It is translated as CASSSNSGSMNTEAFF.